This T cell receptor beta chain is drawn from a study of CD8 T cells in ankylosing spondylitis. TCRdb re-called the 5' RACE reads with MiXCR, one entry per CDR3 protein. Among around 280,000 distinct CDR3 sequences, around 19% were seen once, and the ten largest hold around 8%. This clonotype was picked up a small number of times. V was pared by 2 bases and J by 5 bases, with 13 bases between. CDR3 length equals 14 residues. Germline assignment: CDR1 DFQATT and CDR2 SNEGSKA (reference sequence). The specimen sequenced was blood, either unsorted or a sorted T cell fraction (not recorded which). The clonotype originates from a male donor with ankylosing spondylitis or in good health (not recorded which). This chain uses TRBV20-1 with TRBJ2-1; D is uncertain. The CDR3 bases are TGCAGTGCTAGAATCTGGGGATTCAACAATGAGCAGTTCTTC. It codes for CSARIWGFNNEQFF.